This T cell receptor beta chain was retrieved from a study of TIL therapy for anti-PD-1-resistant metastatic lung cancer. About the study: Tumors carried a median about 1.4 non-synonymous mutations per megabase.

The immunoSEQ assay was v3. Produced via immunoSEQ multiplex PCR; TCRdb's table is partial and in-frame only. This table has tens of thousands of clones, about 70% appearing once. As to time point: pre-treatment sample, taken before nivolumab and TIL therapy. This TCR came from a woman between 25 and 80 years old with non-small cell lung cancer. Material: blood, obtained at baseline.

CDR3 in amino acids: CASSLAASGRGDTDTQYF. CDR3 coding DNA: TGTGCCAGCAGCTTAGCCGCTAGCGGGAGAGGGGACACAGATACGCAGTATTTT. The chain carries TRBV7-6 and TRBJ2-3, with 10 bases matching TRBD2. With 0 bases clipped from V and 2 bases from J, the junction kept 8 bases outside the gene matches. The CDR3 runs to 18 residues. Per germline, CDR1 SGHVS and CDR2 FNYEAQ.